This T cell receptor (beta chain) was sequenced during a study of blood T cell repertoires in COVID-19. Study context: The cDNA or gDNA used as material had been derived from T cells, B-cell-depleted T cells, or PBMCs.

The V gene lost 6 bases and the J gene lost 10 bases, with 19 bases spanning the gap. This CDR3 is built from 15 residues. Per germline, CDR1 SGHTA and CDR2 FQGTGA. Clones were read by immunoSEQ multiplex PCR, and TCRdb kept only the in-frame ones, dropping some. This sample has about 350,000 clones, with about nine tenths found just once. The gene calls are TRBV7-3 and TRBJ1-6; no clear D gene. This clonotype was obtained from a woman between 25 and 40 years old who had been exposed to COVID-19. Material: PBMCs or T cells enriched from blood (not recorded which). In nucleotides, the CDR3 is TGTGCCAGCAGTCTAACGTCAAGACTCAACTCACCCCTCCACTTT. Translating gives CASSLTSRLNSPLHF.